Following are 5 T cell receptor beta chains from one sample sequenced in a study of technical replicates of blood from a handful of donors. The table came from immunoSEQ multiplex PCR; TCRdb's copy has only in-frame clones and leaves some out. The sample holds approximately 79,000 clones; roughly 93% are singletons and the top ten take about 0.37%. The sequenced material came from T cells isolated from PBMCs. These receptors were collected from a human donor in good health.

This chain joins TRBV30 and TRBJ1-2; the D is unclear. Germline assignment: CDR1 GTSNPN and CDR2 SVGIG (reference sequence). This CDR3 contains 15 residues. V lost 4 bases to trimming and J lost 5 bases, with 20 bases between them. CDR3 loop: CAWIRVELERYGYTF. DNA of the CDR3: TGTGCCTGGATTAGAGTGGAGCTGGAACGTTATGGCTACACCTTC.

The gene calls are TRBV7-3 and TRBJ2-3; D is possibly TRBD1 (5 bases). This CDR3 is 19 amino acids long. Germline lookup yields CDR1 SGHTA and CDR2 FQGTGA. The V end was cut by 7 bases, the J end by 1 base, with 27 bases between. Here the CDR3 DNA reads TGTGCCAGCACCATTAAGGTCCAACAGGACCTTCCTTGCACAGATACGCAGTATTTT. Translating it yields CASTIKVQQDLPCTDTQYF.

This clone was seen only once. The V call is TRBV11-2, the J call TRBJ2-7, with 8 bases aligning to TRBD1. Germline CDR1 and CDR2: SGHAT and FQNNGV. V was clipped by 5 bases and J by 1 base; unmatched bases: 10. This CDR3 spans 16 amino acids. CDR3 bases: TGTGCCAGCAGCCCCCGGGGGACAGGCTCTTCCTACGAGCAGTACTTC. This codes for CASSPRGTGSSYEQYF.

CDR3 amino acids: CASSQVWSGESTDTQYF. The CDR3 DNA follows: TGCGCCAGCAGCCAAGTGTGGTCAGGGGAAAGCACAGATACGCAGTATTTT. The gene calls are TRBV4-1 and TRBJ2-3; D may be TRBD1 (6 bases). The CDR3 is made up of 17 amino acids. Trimming took off 1 base at V and 0 bases at J, with 14 bases between the two ends. The germline V gene encodes CDR1 MGHRA and CDR2 YSYEKL.

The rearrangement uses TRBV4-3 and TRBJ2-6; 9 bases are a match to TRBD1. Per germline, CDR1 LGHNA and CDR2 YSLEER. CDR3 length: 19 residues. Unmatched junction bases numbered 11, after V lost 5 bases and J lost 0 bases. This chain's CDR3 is CASSSRRQGGDSGANVLTF. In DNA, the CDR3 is TGCGCCAGCAGCTCACGAAGACAGGGGGGGGACTCTGGGGCCAACGTCCTGACTTTC.